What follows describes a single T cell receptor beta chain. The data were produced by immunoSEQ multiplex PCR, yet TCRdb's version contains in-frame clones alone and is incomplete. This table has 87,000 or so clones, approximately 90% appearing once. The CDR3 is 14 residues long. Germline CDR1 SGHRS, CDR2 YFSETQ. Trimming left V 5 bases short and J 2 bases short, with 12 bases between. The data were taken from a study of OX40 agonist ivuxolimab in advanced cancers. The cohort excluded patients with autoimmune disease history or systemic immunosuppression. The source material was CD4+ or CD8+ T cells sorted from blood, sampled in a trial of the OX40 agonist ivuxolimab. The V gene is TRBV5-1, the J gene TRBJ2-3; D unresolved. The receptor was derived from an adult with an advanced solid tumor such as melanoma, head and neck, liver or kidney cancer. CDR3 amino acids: CASRPSGPTDTQYF. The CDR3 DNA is TGCGCCAGCAGGCCTAGTGGGCCCACAGATACGCAGTATTTT.